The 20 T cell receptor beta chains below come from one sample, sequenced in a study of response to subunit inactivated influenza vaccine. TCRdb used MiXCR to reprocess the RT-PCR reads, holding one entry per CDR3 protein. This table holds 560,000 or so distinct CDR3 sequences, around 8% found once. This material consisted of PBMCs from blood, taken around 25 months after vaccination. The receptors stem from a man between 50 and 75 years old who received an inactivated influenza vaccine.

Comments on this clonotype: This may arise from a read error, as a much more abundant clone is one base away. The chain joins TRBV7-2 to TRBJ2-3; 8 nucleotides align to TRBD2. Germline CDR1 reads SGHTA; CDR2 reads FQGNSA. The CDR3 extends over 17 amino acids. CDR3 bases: TGTGCCCGCAGCTTAGTTTTCGGCGGGGGGTCCACAGATACGCAGTATTTT. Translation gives CARSLVFGGGSTDTQYF.

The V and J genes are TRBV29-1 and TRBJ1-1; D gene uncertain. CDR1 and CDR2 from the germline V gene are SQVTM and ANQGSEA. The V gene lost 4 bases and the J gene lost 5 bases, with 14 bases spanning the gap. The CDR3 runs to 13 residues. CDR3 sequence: CSVAPRRDTEAFF. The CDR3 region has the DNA TGCAGCGTTGCCCCCCGAAGGGATACTGAAGCTTTCTTT.

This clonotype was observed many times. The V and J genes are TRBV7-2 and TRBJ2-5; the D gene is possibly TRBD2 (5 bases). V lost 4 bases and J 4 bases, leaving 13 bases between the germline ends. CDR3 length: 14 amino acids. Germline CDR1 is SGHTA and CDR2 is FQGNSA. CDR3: CASSSGLGPETQYF. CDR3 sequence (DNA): TGTGCCAGCAGCTCAGGACTTGGGCCAGAGACCCAGTACTTC.

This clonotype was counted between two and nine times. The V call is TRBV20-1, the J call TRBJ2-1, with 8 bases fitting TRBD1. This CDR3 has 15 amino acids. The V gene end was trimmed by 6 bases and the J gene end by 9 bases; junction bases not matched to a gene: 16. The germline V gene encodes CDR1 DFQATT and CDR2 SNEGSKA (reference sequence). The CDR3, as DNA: TGCAGTGCCAACCCTGGACAGGGCGGATCCCGTGAGCAGTTCTTC. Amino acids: CSANPGQGGSREQFF.

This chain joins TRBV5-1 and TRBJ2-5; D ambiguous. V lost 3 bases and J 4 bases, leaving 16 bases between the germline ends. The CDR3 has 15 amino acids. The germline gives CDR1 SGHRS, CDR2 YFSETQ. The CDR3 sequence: CASSYRSLSAETQYF. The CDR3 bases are TGCGCCAGCAGCTACCGCTCGCTGTCTGCAGAGACCCAGTACTTC. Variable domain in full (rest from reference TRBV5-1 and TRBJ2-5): KAGVTQTPRYLIKTRGQQVTLSCSPISGHRSVSWYQQTPGQGLQFLFEYFSETQRNKGNFPGRFSGRQFSNSRSEMNVSTLELGDSALYLCASSYRSLSAETQYFGPGTRLLVL.

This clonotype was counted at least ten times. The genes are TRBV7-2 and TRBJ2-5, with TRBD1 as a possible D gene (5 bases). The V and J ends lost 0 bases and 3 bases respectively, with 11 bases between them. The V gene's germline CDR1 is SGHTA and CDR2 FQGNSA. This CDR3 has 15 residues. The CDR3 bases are TGTGCCAGCAGCTTAGCGCAGGGAAGGGAAGAGACCCAGTACTTC. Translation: CASSLAQGREETQYF.

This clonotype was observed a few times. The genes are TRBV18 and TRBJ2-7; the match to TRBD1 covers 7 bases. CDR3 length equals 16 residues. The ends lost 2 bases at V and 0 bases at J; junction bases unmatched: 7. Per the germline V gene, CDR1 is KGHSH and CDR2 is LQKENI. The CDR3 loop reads CASSPRDRYGSYEQYF. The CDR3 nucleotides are TGTGCCAGCTCACCAAGGGACAGATACGGCTCCTACGAGCAGTACTTC.

In DNA, the CDR3 is TGTGCCAGCAGAAACGGACTAGCGGGAGATCGTCGGGAGACCCAGTACTTC. This codes for CASRNGLAGDRRETQYF. This chain uses TRBV6-2 or TRBV6-3 with TRBJ2-5; the match to TRBD2 covers 13 bases. The CDR3 spans 17 residues. Germline-derived CDR1 and CDR2 are MNHEY and SVGEGT. Germline trimming cut 6 bases from V and 5 bases from J; bases unmatched to any gene: 12.

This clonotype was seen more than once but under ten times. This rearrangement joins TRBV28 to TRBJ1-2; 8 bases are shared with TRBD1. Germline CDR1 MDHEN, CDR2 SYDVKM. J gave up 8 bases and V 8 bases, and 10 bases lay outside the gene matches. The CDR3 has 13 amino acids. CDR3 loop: CASLPDRAGGYTF. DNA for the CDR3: TGTGCCAGCCTTCCGGACAGGGCCGGCGGCTACACCTTC.

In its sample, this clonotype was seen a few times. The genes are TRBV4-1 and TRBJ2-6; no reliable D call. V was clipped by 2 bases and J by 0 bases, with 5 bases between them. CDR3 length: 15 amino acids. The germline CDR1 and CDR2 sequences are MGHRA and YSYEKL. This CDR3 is CASSQQDSGANVLTF. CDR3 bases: TGCGCCAGCAGCCAACAGGACTCTGGGGCCAACGTCCTGACTTTC.

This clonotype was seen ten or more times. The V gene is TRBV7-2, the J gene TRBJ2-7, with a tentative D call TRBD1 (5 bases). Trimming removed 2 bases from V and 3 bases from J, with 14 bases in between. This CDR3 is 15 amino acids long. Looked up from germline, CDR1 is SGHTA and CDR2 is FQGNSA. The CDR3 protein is CASSLQGARGYEQYF. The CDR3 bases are TGTGCCAGCAGCTTACAAGGGGCGCGAGGCTACGAGCAGTACTTC.

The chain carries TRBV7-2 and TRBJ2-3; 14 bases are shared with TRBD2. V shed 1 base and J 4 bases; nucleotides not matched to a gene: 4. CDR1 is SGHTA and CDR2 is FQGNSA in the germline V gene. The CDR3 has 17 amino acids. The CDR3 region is CASSLVATSGGADTQYF. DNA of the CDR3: TGTGCCAGCAGCTTAGTCGCGACTAGCGGGGGGGCAGATACGCAGTATTTT.

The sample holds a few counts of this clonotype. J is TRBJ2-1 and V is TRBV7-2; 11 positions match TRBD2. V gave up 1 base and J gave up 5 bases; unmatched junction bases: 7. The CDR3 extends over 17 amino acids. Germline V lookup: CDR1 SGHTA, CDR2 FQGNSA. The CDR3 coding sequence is TGTGCCAGCAGCTTAGTGTCCCTAGCGGGGGGACACAATGAGCAGTTCTTC. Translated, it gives CASSLVSLAGGHNEQFF. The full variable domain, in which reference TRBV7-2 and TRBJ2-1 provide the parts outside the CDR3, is GAGVSQSPSNKVTEKGKDVELRCDPISGHTALYWYRQSLGQGLEFLIYFQGNSAPDKSGLPSDRFSAERTGGSVSTLTIQRTQQEDSAVYLCASSLVSLAGGHNEQFFGPGTRLTVL.

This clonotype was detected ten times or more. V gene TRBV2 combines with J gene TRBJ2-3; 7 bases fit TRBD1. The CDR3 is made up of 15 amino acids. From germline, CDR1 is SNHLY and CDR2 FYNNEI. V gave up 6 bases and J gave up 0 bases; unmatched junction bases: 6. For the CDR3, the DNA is TGTGCCAGCAGCGAACAGGGGTCTAGCACAGATACGCAGTATTTT. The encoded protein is CASSEQGSSTDTQYF.

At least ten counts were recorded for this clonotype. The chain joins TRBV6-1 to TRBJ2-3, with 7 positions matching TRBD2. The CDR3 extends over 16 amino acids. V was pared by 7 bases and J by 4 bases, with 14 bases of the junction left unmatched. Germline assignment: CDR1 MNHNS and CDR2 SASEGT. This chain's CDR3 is CASTSFLRENSDTQYF. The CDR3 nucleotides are TGTGCCAGCACCAGCTTTTTGCGGGAGAACTCAGATACGCAGTATTTT.

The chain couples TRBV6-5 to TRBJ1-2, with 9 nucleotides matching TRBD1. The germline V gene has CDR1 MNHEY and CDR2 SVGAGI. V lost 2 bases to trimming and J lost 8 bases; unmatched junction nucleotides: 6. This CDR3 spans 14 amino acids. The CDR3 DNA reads TGTGCCAGCAGTTACGACAGGGGGTTTGGAGGCTACACCTTC. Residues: CASSYDRGFGGYTF.

CDR3 sequence (DNA): TGTGCCAGCAGCGCTGGGGGGAGGGGGAATGAGCAGTTCTTC. Its translation: CASSAGGRGNEQFF. V gene TRBV7-9 combines with J gene TRBJ2-1; possible D gene TRBD2, 7 bases. CDR3 length: 14 residues. CDR1 SEHNR and CDR2 FQNEAQ come from the germline V gene (reference sequence). With 5 bases removed from V and 7 bases from J, the gap between germline ends came to 15 bases. Filled out from reference TRBV7-9 and TRBJ2-1, the complete variable domain reads DTGVSQNPRHKITKRGQNVTFRCDPISEHNRLYWYRQTLGQGPEFLTYFQNEAQLEKSRLLSDRFSAERPKGSFSTLEIQRTEQGDSAMYLCASSAGGRGNEQFFGPGTRLTVL.

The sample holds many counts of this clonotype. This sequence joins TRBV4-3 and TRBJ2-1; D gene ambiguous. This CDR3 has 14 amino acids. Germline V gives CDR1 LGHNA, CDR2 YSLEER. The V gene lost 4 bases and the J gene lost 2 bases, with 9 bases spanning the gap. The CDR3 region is CASSPTRTYNEQFF. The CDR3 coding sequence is TGCGCCAGCAGCCCGACGCGAACCTACAATGAGCAGTTCTTC.

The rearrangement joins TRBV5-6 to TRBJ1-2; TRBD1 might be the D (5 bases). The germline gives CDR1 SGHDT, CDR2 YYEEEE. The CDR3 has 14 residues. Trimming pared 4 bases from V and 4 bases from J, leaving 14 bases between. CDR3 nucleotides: TGTGCCAGCAGCGTGGGGCAGGCTCCCTATGGCTACACCTTC. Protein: CASSVGQAPYGYTF.

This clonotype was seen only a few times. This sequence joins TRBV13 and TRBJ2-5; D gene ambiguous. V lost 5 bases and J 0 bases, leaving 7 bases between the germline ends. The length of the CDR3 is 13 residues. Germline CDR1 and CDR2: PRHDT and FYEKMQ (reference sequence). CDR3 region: CASSARDQETQYF. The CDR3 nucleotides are TGTGCCAGCAGCGCTAGGGACCAAGAGACCCAGTACTTC.